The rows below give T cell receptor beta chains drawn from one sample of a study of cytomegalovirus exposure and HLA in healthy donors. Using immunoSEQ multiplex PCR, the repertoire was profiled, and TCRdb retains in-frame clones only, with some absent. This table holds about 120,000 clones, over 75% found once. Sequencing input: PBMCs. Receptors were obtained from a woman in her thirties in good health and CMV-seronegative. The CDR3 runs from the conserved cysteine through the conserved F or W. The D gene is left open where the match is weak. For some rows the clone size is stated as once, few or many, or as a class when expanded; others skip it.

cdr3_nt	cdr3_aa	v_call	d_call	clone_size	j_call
TGTGCCAGCAGCGTAGACGACAGGGGGAGGGGCACTGAAGCTTTCTTT	CASSVDDRGRGTEAFF	TRBV9	TRBD1	.	TRBJ1-1
TGTGCCAGCAGCTCCACTCCAGGGATGAATCAGCCCCAGCATTTT	CASSSTPGMNQPQHF	TRBV7-2	.	.	TRBJ1-5
TGTGCCAGCAGCCTCGACGGGTACTATAATTCACCCCTCCACTTT	CASSLDGYYNSPLHF	TRBV7-2	.	.	TRBJ1-6
TGTGCCACCAGGGCGGGAGAGGTTGGAAATCAGCCCCAGCATTTT	CATRAGEVGNQPQHF	TRBV15	.	.	TRBJ1-5
TGTGCCTGGAGTCCCCCTGGACAGTGGAGTGGCTACACCTTC	CAWSPPGQWSGYTF	TRBV30	.	.	TRBJ1-2
TGTGCCAGCAGGATACCCTCGACAGCTAACTATGGCTACACCTTC	CASRIPSTANYGYTF	TRBV6-5	.	.	TRBJ1-2
TGCGCCAGCAGTCCGGGACAGCCTAACACTGAAGCTTTCTTT	CASSPGQPNTEAFF	TRBV5-1	TRBD1	.	TRBJ1-1
TGCGCCAGCAGCCGGGACATCGGTAGGGAAAAACTGTTTTTT	CASSRDIGREKLFF	TRBV5-1	.	.	TRBJ1-4
TGTGCCAGCAGCTTAGGAGGGCGGGGGTCCTACAATGAGCAGTTCTTC	CASSLGGRGSYNEQFF	TRBV11-2	TRBD2	.	TRBJ2-1
TGTGCCAGCAGCTTGCAGGGTACCTACGAGCAGTACTTC	CASSLQGTYEQYF	TRBV7-2	.	.	TRBJ2-7
TGTGCCAGCAGTTCCCAAGGCAGGACACCCCTCCACTTT	CASSSQGRTPLHF	TRBV7-2	.	.	TRBJ1-6
TGTGCCAGCAGAGCTAGCGGGGGGGCAGGGACAGATACGCAGTATTTT	CASRASGGAGTDTQYF	TRBV4-2	TRBD2	.	TRBJ2-3
TGTGCCAGCAGTTACTCAACCGGGACAGACTCCTACGAGCAGTACTTC	CASSYSTGTDSYEQYF	TRBV6-5	TRBD1	.	TRBJ2-7
TGTGCCAGCAGTTTGGAAGTCAGGGGTAACGAGCAGTACTTC	CASSLEVRGNEQYF	TRBV27	.	.	TRBJ2-7
TGTGCCAGCAGCCCCGGGACAGATGCCTACGAGCAGTACTTC	CASSPGTDAYEQYF	TRBV5-4	TRBD1	.	TRBJ2-7
TGTGCCAGCAGGCCGGACAGGGCACGTGAAAAACTGTTTTTT	CASRPDRAREKLFF	TRBV2	TRBD1	.	TRBJ1-4
TGTGCCAGCAGCTGGAGTAGCGGGGGAGGGGAGACCCAGTACTTC	CASSWSSGGGETQYF	TRBV7-2	TRBD2	.	TRBJ2-5
TGCGCCAGCAGCTTGGGGACAGGCTCAGGTGAAGCTTTCTTT	CASSLGTGSGEAFF	TRBV5-1	TRBD1	.	TRBJ1-1
TGTGCCAGCAGCTTAAGCAAAGGGGGCGAGCAGTACTTC	CASSLSKGGEQYF	TRBV7-9	.	few	TRBJ2-7
TGTGCCAGCAGCTTAATGGGCGGGGGGGACACAGATACGCAGTATTTT	CASSLMGGGDTDTQYF	TRBV5-6	TRBD2	once	TRBJ2-3
TGTGCCAGCAGTGAATCCGGGGGGCGGACCTACGAGCAGTACTTC	CASSESGGRTYEQYF	TRBV6-1	.	.	TRBJ2-7
TGCAGCGCTCGGGCCGGGGAGCTGTTTTTT	CSARAGELFF	TRBV29-1	.	.	TRBJ2-2
TGTGCCAGTAGTATCGGGCGGGGGGGCAGAGATGAGCAGTTCTTC	CASSIGRGGRDEQFF	TRBV19	TRBD2	.	TRBJ2-1
TGTGCCAGCAGTGAAAACGTAGCGGGGCTAGAGTTCTTC	CASSENVAGLEFF	TRBV2	TRBD2	.	TRBJ2-1
TGTGCCAGCAGCTTCCGGAGTCAGCTCTACAATGAGCAGTTCTTC	CASSFRSQLYNEQFF	TRBV11-2	.	.	TRBJ2-1
TGTGCCAGCAGCTATGACAGGCCCTCTCCCTCTGGAAACACCATATATTTT	CASSYDRPSPSGNTIYF	TRBV5-8	.	once	TRBJ1-3
TGTGCCAGCAGCTTGGAACCCAGGTCAAAAGAGACCCAGTACTTC	CASSLEPRSKETQYF	TRBV5-4	.	.	TRBJ2-5
TGTGCCAGCTCCCCGGTGGGGGGGGCGGGTTCCTACGAGCAGTACTTC	CASSPVGGAGSYEQYF	TRBV27	.	.	TRBJ2-7
TGTGCCAGCAGTTACATGATGGGGAGAGGAAACACCATATATTTT	CASSYMMGRGNTIYF	TRBV6-7	.	.	TRBJ1-3
TGTGCCAGCAGCTTAGTCCGGGGACTAGCGTATAGGGAGACCCAGTACTTC	CASSLVRGLAYRETQYF	TRBV11-2	TRBD2	.	TRBJ2-5
TGTGCCAGTAGTACTAGCGGGGGGGTGAGCTCCTACAATGAGCAGTTCTTC	CASSTSGGVSSYNEQFF	TRBV19	TRBD2	.	TRBJ2-1
TGCGCCAGCAGCTTGGCGCGACAGGTGGGAAATAATTCACCCCTCCACTTT	CASSLARQVGNNSPLHF	TRBV5-1	.	.	TRBJ1-6
TGTGCCAGCAGCCAAGATTGGGGGGGAACTAATGAAAAACTGTTTTTT	CASSQDWGGTNEKLFF	TRBV4-2	.	few	TRBJ1-4
TGTGCCACAGTCCGGGACAGGGGGAATCAGCCCCAGCATTTT	CATVRDRGNQPQHF	TRBV19	TRBD1	.	TRBJ1-5
TGTGCCAGCAGCCCCGACCGGGTCGGGGAGCTGTTTTTT	CASSPDRVGELFF	TRBV7-2	.	once	TRBJ2-2
TGTGCCAGCAGTGAATTGCAGGGAGGTGACTACGAGCAGTACTTC	CASSELQGGDYEQYF	TRBV25-1	.	few	TRBJ2-7
TGTGCCAGCAGTTTGAGCGGGGGAGACCAAGAGACCCAGTACTTC	CASSLSGGDQETQYF	TRBV6-5	TRBD2	.	TRBJ2-5
TGCGCCAGCTCCTTAATGAGTGAGGCCCAGTACTTC	CASSLMSEAQYF	TRBV5-1	.	.	TRBJ2-5
TGTGCCAGCAGTCCCCCTCCTAGCGGGGGGGTTGTAGATACGCAGTATTTT	CASSPPPSGGVVDTQYF	TRBV27	TRBD2	.	TRBJ2-3
TGTGCCAGCAGTTACTCAGGCTATGGCTACACCTTC	CASSYSGYGYTF	TRBV25-1	.	.	TRBJ1-2
TGCAGCGTTGTCCTGGGGGGGGAGCACACCATATATTTT	CSVVLGGEHTIYF	TRBV29-1	.	.	TRBJ1-3
TGCGCCAGCACGACAGACCCAACTAACTATGGCTACACCTTC	CASTTDPTNYGYTF	TRBV10-2	.	.	TRBJ1-2
TGTGCCAGCAGTTACGGGGTGGAGGGGAGCTACGAGCAGTACTTC	CASSYGVEGSYEQYF	TRBV6-5	.	.	TRBJ2-7
TGTGCCAGCGGGGAGGGTAGGTACGGCTACACCTTC	CASGEGRYGYTF	TRBV11-3	.	.	TRBJ1-2
TGCGCCAGCAGCTTCAGGGGCCGCACTGAAGCTTTCTTT	CASSFRGRTEAFF	TRBV5-1	.	.	TRBJ1-1
TGTGCCAGCACCCCGGGGGGGCCTAGGGGCTACACCTTC	CASTPGGPRGYTF	TRBV27	.	.	TRBJ1-2
TGTGCCAGCAGCTCCAGCCGGGACAGATTTTACAATGAGCAGTTCTTC	CASSSSRDRFYNEQFF	TRBV7-8	TRBD1	.	TRBJ2-1
TGTGCCAGCAGCTTGGAGGTCGGACTTAGCACAGATACGCAGTATTTT	CASSLEVGLSTDTQYF	TRBV5-4	.	.	TRBJ2-3
TGTGCCAGCAGCGTAGTTCCTAGCTCGGTTTACAATGAGCAGTTCTTC	CASSVVPSSVYNEQFF	TRBV9	.	.	TRBJ2-1